The 24 T cell receptor beta chains reported below all come from one sample, sequenced in a study of shared clonotypes between healthy human individuals. TCRdb keeps only in-frame clones here, not all; method: immunoSEQ multiplex PCR. This sample has approximately 500,000 clones, with about 95% found just once. Sequences were obtained from naive CD4+ T cells sorted from blood. The subset here: CD45RA+ positively selected. Receptors originate from a woman aged 25-40 years in good health.

The rearrangement uses TRBV28 and TRBJ1-4, with 10 bases lining up with TRBD1. The germline V gene has CDR1 MDHEN and CDR2 SYDVKM. This CDR3 has 15 residues. V lost 4 bases, J lost 8 bases, and 7 bases stayed unmatched. The CDR3 DNA is TGTGCCAGCAGTTCATCCGGGACAGGGGTCGAAAAACTGTTTTTT. It specifies CASSSSGTGVEKLFF.

The chain links TRBV19 to TRBJ2-5, with TRBD1 matching over 9 bases. The CDR3 runs 15 residues. V dropped 1 base and J dropped 4; count of bases not matched to a gene: 4. Germline assignment: CDR1 LNHDA and CDR2 SQIVND (reference sequence). The CDR3 loop reads CASSIGGTGRETQYF. The CDR3 nucleotides read TGTGCCAGTAGTATAGGAGGGACAGGGCGAGAGACCCAGTACTTC.

The V call is TRBV20-1, the J call TRBJ1-4; D is ambiguous. Germline CDR1 reads DFQATT; CDR2 reads SNEGSKA (reference sequence). This CDR3 is built from 11 residues. Deletions cut 0 bases from V and 15 bases from J, with 11 bases between. CDR3 sequence: CSARETLGVFF. CDR3 DNA: TGCAGTGCTAGAGAGACACTCGGGGTGTTTTTT.

The chain links TRBV5-8 to TRBJ2-2; D remains unclear. Trimming shortened V by 4 bases and J by 6 bases, and 10 bases separated the two germline ends. Germline CDR1 SGHTS, CDR2 YDEGEE. This CDR3 is built from 13 residues. CDR3 nucleotide sequence: TGTGCCAGCAGCCTAGGGCAGGCCGGGGAGCTGTTTTTT. Translating it yields CASSLGQAGELFF.

The chain joins TRBV27 to TRBJ2-7, with TRBD2 matching 8 bases. Germline V gene sequence: CDR1 MNHEY, CDR2 SMNVEV (reference sequence). V shed 5 bases and J 4 bases; nucleotides not matched to a gene: 13. The CDR3 contains 16 residues. The CDR3 region is CASSTGGAGGPYEQYF. CDR3 nucleotide sequence: TGTGCCAGCAGTACCGGGGGGGCGGGGGGACCTTACGAGCAGTACTTC.

The chain uses TRBV27 and TRBJ1-1, with TRBD1 identical over 9 bases. Germline V gene data show CDR1 as MNHEY and CDR2 as SMNVEV (reference sequence). V gave up 7 bases and J gave up 5 bases; unmatched junction bases: 11. The CDR3 loop spans 15 amino acids. CDR3 protein: CASKPRDRARTEAFF. The CDR3 region has the DNA TGTGCCAGCAAACCCCGGGACAGGGCGAGAACTGAAGCTTTCTTT.

The rearrangement joins TRBV27 to TRBJ2-7, with 14 bases fitting TRBD2. CDR3 length equals 15 residues. Trimming took 6 bases from V and 4 from J; bases not matched to a gene: 5. Germline V gene data show CDR1 as MNHEY and CDR2 as SMNVEV (reference sequence). The CDR3, as DNA: TGTGCCAGCAGCCTGGGACTAGCGGGAGTGTACGAGCAGTACTTC. Its protein is CASSLGLAGVYEQYF.

The chain combines TRBV6-5 with TRBJ1-2; tentatively, D is TRBD1 (5 bases). CDR3 size: 15 residues. The ends were cut back, 4 bases at V and 2 bases at J, with 14 bases in the middle. Germline V CDR1 and CDR2: MNHEY, SVGAGI. The CDR3 spells CASSSPTEGNYGYTF. The CDR3 DNA follows: TGTGCCAGCAGTTCCCCTACAGAGGGGAACTATGGCTACACCTTC.

The chain recombines TRBV5-1 with TRBJ1-1; D might be TRBD1 (5 bases). CDR3 length: 16 residues. Between the trimmed V and J ends, which lost 0 bases and 4 bases, there was a span of 16 bases. Germline assignment: CDR1 SGHRS and CDR2 YFSETQ. The CDR3 region is CASSLGEGQGLTEAFF. The CDR3, as DNA: TGCGCCAGCAGCTTGGGGGAGGGGCAGGGCCTCACTGAAGCTTTCTTT.

The rearrangement uses TRBV7-2 and TRBJ2-5; TRBD1 aligns across 8 bases. The end of the DNA is better explained by TRBJ2-7, so the J call may be wrong. The CDR3 is 15 residues long. Germline loops: CDR1 SGHTA, CDR2 FQGNSA. The CDR3 sequence is CASRNTGTGQGEQYF. For the CDR3, the DNA is TGTGCCAGCAGAAACACCGGGACAGGACAAGGCGAGCAGTACTTC.

This chain links TRBV5-1 with TRBJ2-7, with 12 bases matching TRBD2. Looked up from germline, CDR1 is SGHRS and CDR2 is YFSETQ. V was pared by 2 bases and J by 6 bases, with 0 bases of the junction left unmatched. The CDR3 extends over 13 amino acids. This CDR3 is CASSLLAGGEQYF. CDR3 DNA: TGCGCCAGCAGCTTACTAGCGGGGGGCGAGCAGTACTTC.

The chain couples TRBV5-1 to TRBJ2-2; 8 nucleotides agree with TRBD2. The CDR3 is made up of 15 amino acids. CDR1 is SGHRS, CDR2 YFSETQ, per germline. V trimming: 4 bases; J trimming: 3 bases; junction bases outside the gene matches: 5. The CDR3 DNA sequence: TGCGCCAGCAGCCTACTAGCGGATCACACCGGGGAGCTGTTTTTT. Translating gives CASSLLADHTGELFF.

J is TRBJ2-7 and V is TRBV2; D possibly corresponds to TRBD1 (5 bases). CDR1 is SNHLY, CDR2 FYNNEI, per germline. V was shortened by 2 bases and J by 3 bases, with 14 bases between the two germline ends. The CDR3 runs 15 residues. The CDR3 sequence: CASSELLVGHYEQYF. The DNA for the CDR3 is TGTGCCAGCAGTGAACTGCTAGTGGGGCACTACGAGCAGTACTTC. Supplemented by reference TRBV2 and TRBJ2-7, the full variable domain reads EPEVTQTPSHQVTQMGQEVILRCVPISNHLYFYWYRQILGQKVEFLVSFYNNEISEKSEIFDDQFSVERPDGSNFTLKIRSTKLEDSAMYFCASSELLVGHYEQYFGPGTRLTVT.

V usage is TRBV7-7 and J usage is TRBJ2-3; D tentatively reads TRBD1 or TRBD2 (5 bases each). This CDR3 contains 11 residues. Trimming pared 8 bases from V and 8 bases from J, leaving 11 bases between. Germline V gives CDR1 SSHAT, CDR2 FNYEAQ (reference sequence). CDR3 loop: CASGSGGTQYF. CDR3 bases: TGTGCCAGCGGGAGTGGGGGTACGCAGTATTTT.

The chain recombines TRBV4-2 with TRBJ1-2; perhaps TRBD1 as D (6 bases). V lost 7 bases, J lost 1 base, and 16 bases lay in between. The CDR3 runs to 15 residues. Germline CDR1 LGHNA, CDR2 YNFKEQ. This chain's CDR3 is CASKVMGHNNYGYTF. The CDR3 nucleotides read TGTGCCAGCAAGGTGATGGGACATAATAACTATGGCTACACCTTC.

The rearrangement links TRBV18 to TRBJ2-5; D uncertain. In germline, CDR1 is KGHSH, CDR2 LQKENI. This CDR3 has 16 amino acids. V was pared by 6 bases and J by 5 bases, with 22 bases between. The DNA for the CDR3 is TGTGCCAGCTCTCTCATCGAGGAGCCTGTCGGGGAGACCCAGTACTTC. Translation gives CASSLIEEPVGETQYF. The full variable domain, with the rest looked up from reference TRBV18 and TRBJ2-5, is NAGVMQNPRHLVRRRGQEARLRCSPMKGHSHVYWYRQLPEEGLKFMVYLQKENIIDESGMPKERFSAEFPKEGPSILRIQQVVRGDSAAYFCASSLIEEPVGETQYFGPGTRLLVL.

This clone was counted a single time. The chain has TRBV9 and TRBJ2-5; 8 bases line up with TRBD1. The CDR3 covers 14 residues. V was clipped by 3 bases and J by 4 bases; unmatched bases: 5. Germline loops: CDR1 SGDLS, CDR2 YYNGEE. The CDR3 spells CASSDRGAGETQYF. The DNA for the CDR3 is TGTGCCAGCAGCGACAGGGGGGCGGGAGAGACCCAGTACTTC.

The chain uses TRBV7-8 and TRBJ1-3; TRBD1 aligns across 7 bases. From germline, CDR1 is SGHVS and CDR2 FQNEAQ. J lost 0 bases, V lost 2 bases, and 7 bases had no gene match. The CDR3 is 17 residues long. CDR3 in DNA: TGTGCCAGCAGCTTACCACCCGGGACAGCCTCTGGAAACACCATATATTTT. This gives the protein CASSLPPGTASGNTIYF.

The rearrangement links TRBV27 to TRBJ2-7; 9 bases agree with TRBD2. CDR1 and CDR2 from the germline V gene are MNHEY and SMNVEV (reference sequence). J lost 1 base, V lost 6 bases, and 13 bases had no gene match. CDR3 length: 17 amino acids. Written as DNA, the CDR3 is TGTGCCAGCAGCACGCGGGGGGGACAGCTTGTTTCCTACGAGCAGTACTTC. It is translated as CASSTRGGQLVSYEQYF.

This clone was detected once. The chain has TRBV6-5 and TRBJ1-1; TRBD1 aligns across 9 bases. J gave up 0 bases and V 6 bases, and 5 bases lay outside the gene matches. Per germline, CDR1 MNHEY and CDR2 SVGAGI. This CDR3 contains 15 residues. The CDR3 is CASRGQGELNTEAFF. CDR3 in DNA: TGTGCCAGCAGGGGACAGGGCGAGTTGAACACTGAAGCTTTCTTT.

The CDR3 DNA sequence: TGCGCCAGCAGCCCAGGTGGAGTGACTAATGAAAAACTGTTTTTT. This encodes CASSPGGVTNEKLFF. The chain has TRBV4-1 and TRBJ1-4; D remains ambiguous. V was pared by 4 bases and J by 2 bases, with 11 bases between. The CDR3 extends over 15 amino acids. CDR1 and CDR2 (germline): MGHRA, YSYEKL.

The chain couples TRBV14 to TRBJ2-7; D ambiguous. Trimming shortened V by 1 base and J by 5 bases, and 9 bases separated the two germline ends. Germline lookup yields CDR1 SGHDN and CDR2 FVKESK. The CDR3 sequence is 13 residues long. CDR3 amino acids: CASSQVPVHEQYF. The CDR3, as DNA: TGTGCCAGCAGCCAAGTTCCCGTTCACGAGCAGTACTTC.

The CDR3 coding sequence is TGTGCCATCAGTGAAGGAGTAGCGGGCTCCTACGAGCAGTACTTC. The encoded protein is CAISEGVAGSYEQYF. The chain joins TRBV10-3 to TRBJ2-7, with 7 positions matching TRBD2. This CDR3 has 15 amino acids. The J segment lost 0 bases and the V segment lost 3 bases, leaving 5 bases of the junction unmatched. CDR1 ENHRY and CDR2 SYGVKD come from the germline V gene.

The chain couples TRBV19 to TRBJ1-5; maybe TRBD1 (6 bases). The CDR3 totals 16 residues. The V and J ends lost 7 bases and 3 bases respectively, with 19 bases between them. The germline gives CDR1 LNHDA, CDR2 SQIVND (reference sequence). This CDR3 is CASTPTGRTANQPQHF. The CDR3 bases are TGTGCCAGTACTCCAACCGGCAGGACAGCCAATCAGCCCCAGCATTTT.